This T cell receptor beta chain came from a study of PD-1 blockade in classical Hodgkin lymphoma. Study-wide results and caveats: It was reported that newly diagnosed patients had less baseline TCR diversity than healthy donors.

With regard to this clone: Antigen: not known.

Sequenced by immunoSEQ multiplex PCR; TCRdb stores in-frame clones only, minus some. The sample lists about 15,000 clones, just under 85% seen once, with roughly 8.9% in the top ten. The V gene's germline CDR1 is LNHNV and CDR2 YYDKDF (reference sequence). The V segment lost 6 bases and the J segment 0 bases; nucleotides outside the gene matches: 13. This CDR3 has 19 residues. Time point meaning: newly diagnosed, previously untreated cHL patient sample. Newly diagnosed, untreated classical Hodgkin lymphoma PBMCs served as comparison. This clonotype was obtained from a human donor with classical Hodgkin lymphoma. The rearrangement joins TRBV15 to TRBJ2-6; 8 positions match TRBD2. Input material: peripheral blood mononuclear cells (PBMCs). The CDR3 sequence: CATRPSALADTSGANVLTF. The CDR3 DNA is TGTGCCACCAGGCCGAGTGCACTAGCGGACACCTCTGGGGCCAACGTCCTGACTTTC.